Listed below are T cell receptor beta chains from one sample, sequenced in a study of blood T cells in healthy people across ages. Each CDR3 protein is one row after TCRdb ran MiXCR on the 5' RACE reads. Here the sample spans about 1.1 million distinct CDR3 sequences, more than 30% being singletons. The specimen was blood. These TCRs come from a man between 18 and 35 years old in good health. Both conserved end residues are part of each CDR3. The order of the fields is clone size, D gene, V gene, J gene, CDR3 protein, CDR3 DNA. The D gene is left open where the match is weak. Not every row has a clone size; where given, it reads once, few, many or a size class.

NA	TRBD1	TRBV7-2	TRBJ2-5	CASSQTGNSYNEQYF	TGTGCCAGCAGTCAGACAGGGAACTCCTACAATGAGCAGTACTTC
NA	NA	TRBV5-1	TRBJ1-4	CASSLFRQANEKLFF	TGCGCCAGCAGCTTGTTTAGGCAGGCTAATGAAAAACTGTTTTTT
few	NA	TRBV7-9	TRBJ2-1	CASSAQGHEQFF	TGTGCCAGCAGCGCACAGGGACATGAGCAGTTCTTC
NA	TRBD1	TRBV6-6	TRBJ2-3	CAGRDSSTDTQYF	TGTGCCGGCCGGGACAGCAGCACAGATACGCAGTATTTT
NA	NA	TRBV20-1	TRBJ1-5	CSAATSENQPQHF	TGCAGTGCTGCGACATCGGAGAATCAGCCCCAGCATTTT
NA	NA	TRBV3-1	TRBJ1-2	CASSQGPANYGYTF	TGTGCCAGCAGCCAGGGACCGGCTAACTATGGCTACACCTTC
NA	NA	TRBV20-1	TRBJ2-5	CSARDIRTVQETQYF	TGCAGTGCTAGAGATATTCGTACAGTCCAAGAGACCCAGTACTTC
NA	NA	TRBV7-9	TRBJ1-6	CASSFAGVSYNSPLHF	TGTGCCAGCAGCTTTGCCGGGGTATCCTATAATTCACCCCTCCACTTT
many	NA	TRBV6-2/TRBV6-3	TRBJ1-2	CASSLSTNYGYTF	TGTGCCAGCAGTTTATCAACGAACTATGGCTACACCTTC
NA	NA	TRBV7-2	TRBJ1-1	CASSFPDRLVHEAFF	TGTGCCAGCAGCTTTCCTGACAGGCTCGTACATGAAGCTTTCTTT
few	NA	TRBV6-2/TRBV6-3	TRBJ1-2	CASTPRGGIYGYTF	TGTGCCAGCACCCCTCGGGGAGGAATCTATGGCTACACCTTC
NA	NA	TRBV7-9	TRBJ2-5	CASSLVGGPREETQYF	TGTGCCAGCAGCTTAGTTGGGGGACCCAGAGAAGAGACCCAGTACTTC
few	TRBD2	TRBV2	TRBJ2-4	CASRVQGGENIQYF	TGTGCCAGCAGGGTCCAGGGAGGGGAAAACATTCAGTACTTC
NA	NA	TRBV15	TRBJ2-2	CATGRKNTGELFF	TGTGCCACCGGCAGAAAAAACACCGGGGAGCTGTTTTTT
NA	TRBD1	TRBV9	TRBJ2-1	CASGGQGRNEQFF	TGTGCCAGCGGCGGACAGGGGAGAAATGAGCAGTTCTTC
NA	TRBD2	TRBV12-3/TRBV12-4	TRBJ2-1	CASRTLRGGANEQFF	TGTGCCAGCCGAACCCTCCGGGGAGGGGCGAATGAGCAGTTCTTC
NA	TRBD1	TRBV20-1	TRBJ1-1	CSARDRGRQSVEAFF	TGCAGTGCTAGAGATAGGGGGCGCCAGTCTGTTGAAGCTTTCTTT
NA	NA	TRBV7-9	TRBJ1-2	CASSLTGTDLLYGYTF	TGTGCCAGCAGCCTGACCGGGACGGACCTCCTCTATGGCTACACCTTC
NA	NA	TRBV20-1	TRBJ1-2	CSARLAVAGYTF	TGCAGTGCTAGATTGGCGGTAGCTGGCTACACCTTC
few	TRBD1	TRBV14	TRBJ1-2	CASSPTRTGIGDGYTF	TGTGCCAGCAGCCCTACTAGGACAGGGATTGGCGATGGCTACACCTTC
once	NA	TRBV6-2/TRBV6-3	TRBJ2-7	CASSWQEGETVYNEQYF	TGTGCCAGCAGTTGGCAAGAAGGTGAGACGGTCTACAATGAGCAGTACTTC
NA	TRBD1	TRBV12-3/TRBV12-4	TRBJ1-1	CASSFTGTGGAEAFF	TGTGCCAGCAGTTTCACCGGGACAGGGGGCGCAGAAGCTTTCTTT
NA	TRBD1	TRBV5-1	TRBJ1-6	CASSSGQGSYNSPLHF	TGCGCCAGCAGCTCGGGACAGGGCTCCTATAATTCACCCCTCCACTTT
NA	NA	TRBV14	TRBJ1-2	CASSQLDDGNGYTF	TGTGCCAGCAGCCAGTTGGATGACGGAAATGGCTACACCTTC
few	TRBD1	TRBV7-2	TRBJ1-6	CASSFVDRVSLHF	TGTGCCAGCAGCTTCGTCGACAGGGTGTCCCTCCACTTT
few	NA	TRBV28	TRBJ2-4	CASSLFATAREAKNIQYF	TGTGCCAGCAGTTTATTTGCCACAGCCCGTGAAGCCAAAAACATTCAGTACTTC
NA	NA	TRBV15	TRBJ2-6	CATSRPSSGANVLTF	TGTGCCACCAGCAGACCGAGTTCTGGGGCCAACGTCCTGACTTTC
NA	NA	TRBV12-3/TRBV12-4	TRBJ1-2	CASSPRRSYGYTF	TGTGCCAGCAGTCCTCGTAGGAGCTATGGCTACACCTTC
few	TRBD2	TRBV12-3/TRBV12-4	TRBJ2-3	CASNKRGGVDTQYF	TGTGCCAGCAACAAGCGGGGGGGCGTAGATACGCAGTATTTT